This T cell receptor (beta chain) was retrieved from a study of blood T cell repertoires in COVID-19 (dated by TCRdb to between 2020 and 2021). For the study in its entirety: Samples covering the acute and convalescent phases of COVID-19 were provided by collaborators in the United States, Italy and Spain. The material from the prospective study consisted of cDNA or gDNA derived from T cells, B-cell-depleted T cells, or PBMCs. Deeply sampled blood TCRbeta repertoires from subjects exposed to, actively infected with, or recovered from COVID-19 were included in the dataset. The repertoires were released in a freely available public database intended as a resource for research on the immune response to SARS-CoV-2. Samples came from the ongoing ImmuneRACE study (first 160 participants) plus 1,254 subjects from 6 global collaborators. A de-identified subject ID, COVID-19 status, age in years and sex were almost always included in the sample metadata. HLA class I and class II types, where available, came from metadata supplied by the sample provider rather than from assay-based typing.

The immunoSEQ Assay, a bias-controlled multiplex PCR, was used to amplify TCRbeta CDR3 regions from genomic DNA. The paper's processing steps were these. Nucleated cell counts per sample were estimated from amplification of reference gene primers within the assay. To quantify the absolute abundance of each unique TCRbeta CDR3 rearrangement, sequence reads were collapsed and filtered. For each sample, productive Simpson clonality was calculated as the square root of Simpson's diversity index over productive rearrangements. TCRdb holds this immuneACCESS table with in-frame rearrangements only. Some clones are missing; in checked studies, unresolved V genes explain under half, and the rest has no known cause. D and trimming come from the DNA, and the V and J calls and clone size come from that table. The sample table shows under 140,000 clones, and 88% are seen once. Less than 3.5% of the sample is taken by the ten largest.

The collaborating institutions used their own protocols to collect whole blood in K2EDTA tubes. Collaborator samples were shipped for TCRbeta analysis as frozen whole blood, isolated PBMCs, or DNA extracted from either sample type. A word on this clone: This receptor's antigen is unknown. No much larger clone exists at a distance of one base, and base qualities are not known.

The research as a whole found: The quantity of clinical and demographic metadata differed by source and by participant and was supplied without curation.

After removal of 3 bases from V and 4 bases from J, the junction retains 6 bases not matched to a gene. For CDR1 and CDR2, the germline V gene lists KGHSH and LQKENI. The CDR3 goes from the cysteine to the phenylalanine over 16 residues. Just CDR3 DNA is preserved here, 48 bases in frame from base 1. This sequence originates from a woman aged 45-65 years with acute or convalescent COVID-19. Sequenced material: peripheral blood. The chain is encoded by TRBV18 joined to TRBJ2-5, and 12 junctional nucleotides match TRBD2. The sequenced DNA is TGTGCCAGCTCACCCCAGCTAGCGGGAGGGTCAGAGACCCAGTACTTC. Translated, it reads CASSPQLAGGSETQYF.